This paragraph covers one T cell receptor beta chain sequence. Its antigen is not known. The CDR3 covers 19 residues. J lost 5 bases, V lost 0 bases, and 19 bases had no gene match. Germline CDR1 SGHRS, CDR2 YFSETQ. This table comes from immunoSEQ multiplex PCR, and its TCRdb copy is limited to in-frame clones, with some not included. Here the sample spans 130,000 or so clones, around 90% being singletons. This record belongs to a study of T cell responses to AZD1222 COVID-19 vaccine. Study-level points and caveats: Repertoires were obtained solely post-peak T cell response. Variant regions that are unmutated are reportedly the target of nearly half of spike-specific TCRs.

V gene TRBV5-1 combines with J gene TRBJ2-7; 8 bases match TRBD2. This receptor was obtained from an adult who received the MenACWY meningococcal vaccine as a control. The material was peripheral blood, obtained 28 days after the second dose of the MenACWY control vaccine. CDR3 sequence reads: CASSLETSWTAGERNEQYF. CDR3 in DNA: TGCGCCAGCAGCTTGGAGACCTCCTGGACAGCGGGAGAGCGTAACGAGCAGTACTTC. The full variable domain, its missing parts supplied by reference TRBV5-1 and TRBJ2-7, is KAGVTQTPRYLIKTRGQQVTLSCSPISGHRSVSWYQQTPGQGLQFLFEYFSETQRNKGNFPGRFSGRQFSNSRSEMNVSTLELGDSALYLCASSLETSWTAGERNEQYFGPGTRLTVT.